Listed below are T cell receptor beta chains from one sample, sequenced in a study of T-cell reconstitution after alpha-beta-depleted transplantation in children. TCRdb re-derived calls from the PCR reads in MiXCR, one entry per CDR3 protein. The profile covers some 140,000 distinct CDR3 sequences, with about a tenth appearing a single time and about 24% taken by the ten largest. The material was PBMCs, mostly from graft donor cells, obtained 180 days after TCRalphabeta/CD19-depleted stem cell transplant. The receptors were sampled from a girl under three years old who had a stem cell transplant for combined immunodeficiency, so the T cells may come from the graft donor. Both conserved end residues are part of each CDR3. The D gene is left open where the match is weak. Clone size is given for some rows only: seen once, a few or many times, or a class if the clone is expanded.

d_call	clone_size	v_call	j_call	cdr3_nt	cdr3_aa
.	few	TRBV5-1	TRBJ2-3	TGCGCCAGCAGCTTTACTAGAAACACAGATACGCAGTATTTT	CASSFTRNTDTQYF
.	.	TRBV7-2	TRBJ2-3	TGTGCCAGCAGCTTCCGCCCCACAGATACGCAGTATTTT	CASSFRPTDTQYF
TRBD2	many	TRBV10-3	TRBJ2-2	TGTGCCATCAGTGAGTCGACTAGCGGGGGCCGGAACACCGGGGAGCTGTTTTTT	CAISESTSGGRNTGELFF
.	few	TRBV20-1	TRBJ1-2	TGCAGTGCCCAACCAATGTCGATCAACTATGGCTACACCTTC	CSAQPMSINYGYTF
.	few	TRBV7-8	TRBJ2-7	TGTGCCAGCAGCTCTAACAGGGTGACCTACGAGCAGTACTTC	CASSSNRVTYEQYF
TRBD1	.	TRBV24-1	TRBJ2-1	TGTGCCAGCTCCCCGGGACAGGGCCTATTGGAGGGCTGGAATGAGCAGTTCTTC	CASSPGQGLLEGWNEQFF
TRBD2	few	TRBV12-3/TRBV12-4	TRBJ2-2	TGTGCCAGCAGTTTCGCGGCGGGAGGATTGGAGCTGTTTTTT	CASSFAAGGLELFF
.	few	TRBV10-3	TRBJ1-2	TGTGCCATCAGTGAGCGATTCCGGGACACTGGCGAGGTGGGGGGCTACACCTTC	CAISERFRDTGEVGGYTF
TRBD2	few	TRBV20-1	TRBJ2-1	TGCAGTGCGAGGGGACTAGCGCTATTCTACAATGAGCAGTTCTTC	CSARGLALFYNEQFF
.	.	TRBV6-5	TRBJ2-1	TGTGCCAGCAGTTGGGCCAATGAGCAGTTCTTC	CASSWANEQFF
.	few	TRBV12-3/TRBV12-4	TRBJ2-5	TGTGCCAGCAGTTTAAGATGGGAGGAGACCCAGTACTTC	CASSLRWEETQYF
.	few	TRBV6-2/TRBV6-3	TRBJ2-1	TGTGCCAGCAGGACGCTAAACAATGAGCAGTTCTTC	CASRTLNNEQFF
TRBD2	.	TRBV6-1	TRBJ2-3	TGTGCCAGCACCCTAGCGGGGGACACAGATACGCAGTATTTT	CASTLAGDTDTQYF
.	.	TRBV4-2	TRBJ2-7	TGTGCCAGCAGCCCCCGGCTCAGGGCCTACGAGCAGTACTTC	CASSPRLRAYEQYF
TRBD2	.	TRBV5-4	TRBJ2-1	TGTGCCAGCAGCCGCGGACTAGCGGGAGTTAATGAGCAGTTCTTC	CASSRGLAGVNEQFF
.	.	TRBV9	TRBJ2-4	TGTGCCAGCAGCGTAGAGGGACCCCCTCGGGACTTC	CASSVEGPPRDF
.	.	TRBV7-9	TRBJ2-3	TGTGCCAGCAGCCCCCTTTTAGGGTGGGCCCCCGATACGCAGTATTTT	CASSPLLGWAPDTQYF
.	many	TRBV21-1	TRBJ2-3	TGTGCCAGCAGTACCAGGGCCAAGGCCACAGATACGCAGTATTTT	CASSTRAKATDTQYF
.	few	TRBV6-5	TRBJ2-5	TGTACCAGCAGTTACTCACAGGTTTCCCCGGCGGAGACCCAGTACTTC	CTSSYSQVSPAETQYF
.	many	TRBV6-4	TRBJ2-3	TGTGCCAGCAGTCTAGATTACACAGATACGCAGTATTTT	CASSLDYTDTQYF
.	.	TRBV6-2/TRBV6-3	TRBJ2-6	TGTGCCAGCAGCCCCAGGGGTTGGGCCAACGTCCTGACTTTC	CASSPRGWANVLTF
TRBD1	.	TRBV20-1	TRBJ2-7	TGCAGTGCTAGAGACTCCGGGACAGGGGGCGTCTACGAGCAGTATTTC	CSARDSGTGGVYEQYF
.	few	TRBV9	TRBJ2-5	TGTGCCAGCAGCGTAGTAGGACTGCACCCAGAGACCCAGTACTTC	CASSVVGLHPETQYF
TRBD2	.	TRBV29-1	TRBJ2-5	TGCAGCGTTGAACTAGCGGGAGTAGAGGCCCAGTACTTC	CSVELAGVEAQYF
TRBD2	many	TRBV24-1	TRBJ2-5	TGTGCCACCAGTGATGGGACTAGCGACCAAGAGACCCAGTACTTC	CATSDGTSDQETQYF
TRBD1	many	TRBV2	TRBJ1-1	TGTGCCAGCAGCTACAGGGGGAACACTGAAGCTTTCTTT	CASSYRGNTEAFF
.	.	TRBV4-1	TRBJ2-2	TGCGCCAGCAGGAAGGTGGAGGACACCGGGGAGCTGTTTTTT	CASRKVEDTGELFF
.	.	TRBV6-5	TRBJ2-2	TGTGCCAGCACGCGCAGGGTAACCGGGGAGCTGTTTTTT	CASTRRVTGELFF
.	.	TRBV29-1	TRBJ2-5	TGCAGCGGCCTGACTTGGTGGCGGTCGGAGACCCAGTACTTC	CSGLTWWRSETQYF
.	few	TRBV7-2	TRBJ1-2	TGTGCCAGCAGCCCCGGGAGCGGGTCATATGGCTACACCTTC	CASSPGSGSYGYTF
.	.	TRBV20-1	TRBJ2-1	TGCAGTGCTAGTGAGATCTCCTACAATGAGCAGTTCTTC	CSASEISYNEQFF
.	.	TRBV5-1	TRBJ1-5	TGCGCCAGCAGCTTGGATTTATCAAGCAATCAGCCCCAGCATTTT	CASSLDLSSNQPQHF
.	many	TRBV2	TRBJ2-1	TGTGCCAGCAGTGAAGTAGAAAACAATGAGCAGTTCTTC	CASSEVENNEQFF
.	.	TRBV12-3/TRBV12-4	TRBJ1-2	TGTGCCAGCAGTTTGGCTGGCCTCAGTCGCTATGGCTACACCTTC	CASSLAGLSRYGYTF
TRBD1	few	TRBV6-1	TRBJ2-7	TGTGCCAGCAGCCCCACGACAGGGGGGTTTTGGGAGCAGTACTTC	CASSPTTGGFWEQYF
.	.	TRBV29-1	TRBJ2-5	TGCAGCGTACCACCAGCTTCGGGGACCGCAGGGGAGACCCAGTACTTC	CSVPPASGTAGETQYF
TRBD2	few	TRBV4-3	TRBJ2-3	TGCGCCAGCAGCCAAGGGGGGACTACCTCAGATACGCAGTATTTT	CASSQGGTTSDTQYF
.	.	TRBV7-9	TRBJ1-2	TGTGCCAGCACCACAGGCAGGCACTACTATGGCTACACCTTC	CASTTGRHYYGYTF